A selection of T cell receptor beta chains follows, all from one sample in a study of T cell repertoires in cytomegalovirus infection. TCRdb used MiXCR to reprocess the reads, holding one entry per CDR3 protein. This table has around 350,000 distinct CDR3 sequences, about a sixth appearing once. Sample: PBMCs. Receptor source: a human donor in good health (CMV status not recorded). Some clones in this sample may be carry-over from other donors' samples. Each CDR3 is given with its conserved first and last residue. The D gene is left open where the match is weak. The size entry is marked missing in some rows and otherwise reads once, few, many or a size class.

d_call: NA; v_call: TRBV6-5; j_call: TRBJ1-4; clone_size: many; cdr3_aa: CASSYYGNEKLFF; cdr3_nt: TGTGCCAGCAGTTACTACGGAAATGAAAAACTGTTTTTT
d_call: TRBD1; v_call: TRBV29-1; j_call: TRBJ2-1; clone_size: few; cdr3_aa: CSAFLAGQGIYNEQFF; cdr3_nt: TGCAGCGCCTTCCTTGCGGGACAGGGCATCTACAATGAGCAGTTCTTC
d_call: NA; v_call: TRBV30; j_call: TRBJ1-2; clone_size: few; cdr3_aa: CAWSLGPGLNYGYTF; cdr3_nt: TGTGCCTGGAGTTTGGGTCCGGGACTTAACTATGGCTACACCTTC
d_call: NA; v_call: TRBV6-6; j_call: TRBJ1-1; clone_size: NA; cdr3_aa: CASSRGDDTEAFF; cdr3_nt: TGTGCCAGCAGCCGCGGCGACGACACTGAAGCTTTCTTT
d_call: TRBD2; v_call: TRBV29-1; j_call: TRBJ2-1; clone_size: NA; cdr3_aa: CSVRGGGARHEQFF; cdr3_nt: TGCAGCGTCCGGGGCGGGGGGGCTAGGCATGAGCAGTTCTTC
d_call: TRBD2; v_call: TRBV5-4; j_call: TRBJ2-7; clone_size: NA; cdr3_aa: CASSSWTSGRAYEQYF; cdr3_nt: TGTGCCAGCAGCTCATGGACTAGCGGGAGAGCCTACGAGCAGTACTTC
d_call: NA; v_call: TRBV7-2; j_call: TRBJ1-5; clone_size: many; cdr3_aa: CASSLARANQPQHF; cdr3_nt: TGTGCCAGCAGCTTAGCCAGGGCCAATCAGCCCCAGCATTTT
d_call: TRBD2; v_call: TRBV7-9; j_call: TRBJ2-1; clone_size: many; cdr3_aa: CASSLSLAGTYNEQFF; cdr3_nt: TGTGCCAGCAGCTTAAGCCTAGCGGGGACCTACAATGAGCAGTTCTTC
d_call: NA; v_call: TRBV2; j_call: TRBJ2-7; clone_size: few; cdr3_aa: CASRPGTYTYEQYF; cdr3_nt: TGTGCCAGCAGACCCGGGACATATACGTACGAGCAGTACTTC
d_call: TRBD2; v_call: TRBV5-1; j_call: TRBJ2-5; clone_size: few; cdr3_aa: CASSRSGRAPQETQYF; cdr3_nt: TGCGCCAGCAGCCGTAGCGGGAGGGCCCCACAAGAGACCCAGTACTTC
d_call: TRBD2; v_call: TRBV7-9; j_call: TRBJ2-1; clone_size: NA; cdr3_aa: CANSSGVAGGNNNEQFF; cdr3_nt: TGTGCCAACAGCTCCGGAGTAGCGGGAGGGAATAACAATGAGCAGTTCTTC
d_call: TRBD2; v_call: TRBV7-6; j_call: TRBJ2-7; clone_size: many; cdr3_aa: CASSPRLAGVYEQYF; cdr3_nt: TGTGCCAGCAGCCCCAGACTAGCGGGAGTCTACGAGCAGTACTTC
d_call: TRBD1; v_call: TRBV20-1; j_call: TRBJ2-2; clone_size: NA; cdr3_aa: CSAIPFDRETGELFF; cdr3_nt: TGCAGTGCCATCCCCTTCGACAGGGAAACCGGGGAGCTGTTTTTT